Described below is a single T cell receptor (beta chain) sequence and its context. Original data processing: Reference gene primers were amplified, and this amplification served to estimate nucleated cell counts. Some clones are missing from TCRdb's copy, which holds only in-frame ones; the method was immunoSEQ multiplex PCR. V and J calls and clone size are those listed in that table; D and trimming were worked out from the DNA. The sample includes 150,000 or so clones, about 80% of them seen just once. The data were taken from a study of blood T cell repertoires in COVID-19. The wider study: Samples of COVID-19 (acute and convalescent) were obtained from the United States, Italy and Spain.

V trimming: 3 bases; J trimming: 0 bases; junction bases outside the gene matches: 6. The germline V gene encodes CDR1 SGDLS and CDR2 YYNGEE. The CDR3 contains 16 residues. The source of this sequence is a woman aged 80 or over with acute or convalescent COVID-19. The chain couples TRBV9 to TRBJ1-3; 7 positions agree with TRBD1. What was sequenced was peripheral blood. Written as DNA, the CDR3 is TGTGCCAGCAGCGACGACAGGGTACTCTCTGGAAACACCATATATTTT. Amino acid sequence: CASSDDRVLSGNTIYF. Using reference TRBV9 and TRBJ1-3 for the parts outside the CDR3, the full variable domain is DSGVTQTPKHLITATGQRVTLRCSPRSGDLSVYWYQQSLDQGLQFLIQYYNGEERAKGNILERFSAQQFPDLHSELNLSSLELGDSALYFCASSDDRVLSGNTIYFGEGSWLTVV.